A selection of T cell receptor beta chains follows, all from one sample in a study of cytomegalovirus exposure and HLA in healthy donors. TCRdb's copy holds only in-frame clones and misses some; the assay was immunoSEQ multiplex PCR. The sample records approximately 120,000 clones, about 74% being singletons. The specimen was PBMCs. The receptor set was obtained from a female donor in good health and CMV-seronegative. CDR3s include the opening cysteine and the closing phenylalanine or tryptophan. D genes are given only for firm matches. Clone size, where shown, is once, few, many, or a class for clones that have expanded.

v_gene	abundance	d_gene	j_gene	CDR3nt	CDR3aa
TRBV10-2	.	.	TRBJ1-2	TGCGCCAGTGGCCGGGGTGGGGACTATGGCTACACCTTC	CASGRGGDYGYTF
TRBV18	.	.	TRBJ2-2	TGTGCCAGCTCACTCGTCCTCCCAAACCCGAACATGGACACCGGGGAGCTGTTTTTT	CASSLVLPNPNMDTGELFF
TRBV2	.	.	TRBJ2-2	TGTGCCAGCAGTGAGGGTCGGGCCGGGGAGCTGTTTTTT	CASSEGRAGELFF
TRBV7-9	few	.	TRBJ1-2	TGTGCCACCGGTCGGGATGGCTACACCTTC	CATGRDGYTF
TRBV7-9	once	TRBD1	TRBJ2-7	TGTGCCAGCAGTTATCTTCCGGGACAGGAATCCTACGAGCAGTACTTC	CASSYLPGQESYEQYF
TRBV19	.	TRBD2	TRBJ2-1	TGTGCCAGTAGGCGACTAGCCGAATACAATGAGCAGTTCTTC	CASRRLAEYNEQFF
TRBV7-2	once	.	TRBJ2-7	TGTGCCAGCAGCTCGAGAGGGGGAAATCCCTCCGAGCAGTACTTC	CASSSRGGNPSEQYF
TRBV5-5	few	.	TRBJ1-1	TGTGCCAGCAGCTTACGACTTAGCCTGTCCACTGAAGCTTTCTTT	CASSLRLSLSTEAFF
TRBV5-6	.	.	TRBJ2-2	TGTGCCAGCAGTCAGGCCCGGGAGCTGTTTTTT	CASSQARELFF
TRBV5-4	once	.	TRBJ2-7	TGTGCCAGCAGCTTTACTGGCGGTCGGGGGCAGTACTTC	CASSFTGGRGQYF
TRBV27	.	TRBD2	TRBJ2-5	TGTGCCAGCAGTCTTCGTGGCGGGGGGTTTGAAGAGACCCAGTACTTC	CASSLRGGGFEETQYF
TRBV11-2	.	.	TRBJ2-5	TGTGCCAGCGAGATACAGGGGGGGAGAGAGACCCAGTACTTC	CASEIQGGRETQYF
TRBV10-2	.	.	TRBJ1-1	TGCGCCAGCAGCCGAGGTGGGGCAGGAATGAACACTGAAGCTTTCTTT	CASSRGGAGMNTEAFF
TRBV2	.	TRBD2	TRBJ2-7	TGTGCCAGCGTGGGGGGACTAGGCTTCTACGAGCAGTACTTC	CASVGGLGFYEQYF
TRBV9	.	TRBD1	TRBJ2-5	TGTGCCAGCAGCGGAGGGGGACAGGCAGAGACCCAGTACTTC	CASSGGGQAETQYF
TRBV2	.	.	TRBJ1-1	TGTGCCAGCACCGCCGGGGGTGGCCTTCCGAACACTGAAGCTTTCTTT	CASTAGGGLPNTEAFF
TRBV5-6	once	.	TRBJ1-1	TGTGCCAGCAGCTTAGGGACTATAGGGTTTGGCACTGAAGCTTTCTTT	CASSLGTIGFGTEAFF
TRBV6-1	once	TRBD1	TRBJ1-2	TGTGCCAGCAGTGAATTTGCGGGACAGGGCAAGGATGGCTACACCTTC	CASSEFAGQGKDGYTF
TRBV9	.	TRBD1	TRBJ1-4	TGTGCCAGCAGCGTGGGGAGACAGGGTAATGAAAAACTGTTTTTT	CASSVGRQGNEKLFF
TRBV30	.	.	TRBJ2-7	TGTGCCTGGAGTGCGGGGGTTTACGAGCAGTACTTC	CAWSAGVYEQYF
TRBV5-1	once	TRBD1	TRBJ1-6	TGCGCCAGCAGCCAACAGACAGGGAGTTTTTCACCCCTCCACTTT	CASSQQTGSFSPLHF
TRBV7-9	.	.	TRBJ1-5	TGTGCCAGCAGCCCCAGACAGGTCAATCAGCCCCAGCATTTT	CASSPRQVNQPQHF
TRBV5-4	.	.	TRBJ2-1	TGTGCCAGCAGTCTGGGCGGGAATGAGCAGTTCTTC	CASSLGGNEQFF
TRBV7-8	once	.	TRBJ1-6	TGTGCCAGCAGCTTAGGGCACAGGGTGGTATCACCCCTCCACTTT	CASSLGHRVVSPLHF
TRBV9	.	.	TRBJ2-7	TGTGCCAGCAGCGTAGGGATCTCGGGTGAGCAGTACTTC	CASSVGISGEQYF
TRBV5-1	.	TRBD1	TRBJ2-1	TGCGCCAGCAGTTTGGACAGGGTTGGGACTGAGCAGTTCTTC	CASSLDRVGTEQFF
TRBV19	.	.	TRBJ1-2	TGTGCCAGTACCATGGGGGGGAAGAACTATGGCTACACCTTC	CASTMGGKNYGYTF
TRBV9	.	.	TRBJ1-1	TGTGCCAGCAGCCCCTCACCCAGCGTAAGCACTGAAGCTTTCTTT	CASSPSPSVSTEAFF
TRBV11-2	.	TRBD2	TRBJ2-1	TGTGCCAGCAGCTTAGGGGGGGGTGAGCAGTTCTTC	CASSLGGGEQFF
TRBV29-1	.	TRBD1	TRBJ1-2	TGCAGCGTTGAAGATCCGGGGGACAGGGGGTCCTTCTTC	CSVEDPGDRGSFF
TRBV6-6	.	TRBD1	TRBJ1-4	TGTGCCAGCAGTAGGGACAGGGTGCTTGAAAAACTGTTTTTT	CASSRDRVLEKLFF